This TCR beta chain emerged from a study of T cell changes during pregnancy in multiple sclerosis. Profiled with immunoSEQ multiplex PCR; TCRdb holds only in-frame clones, not every one. Here the sample spans under 80,000 clones, approximately 88% being singletons. In germline, CDR1 is MNHEY, CDR2 SMNVEV (reference sequence). This CDR3 comprises 11 residues. V shed 5 bases and J shed 2 bases, with 3 bases lying between them. The chain carries TRBV27 and TRBJ1-2, with D hard to call. Sequencing was performed on peripheral blood, taken in the first trimester of pregnancy. This clonotype originated in a female donor with multiple sclerosis, enrolled in a pregnancy study. In DNA form, the CDR3 reads TGTGCCAGCAGTCCAAACTATGGCTACACCTTC. Translated, it gives CASSPNYGYTF.